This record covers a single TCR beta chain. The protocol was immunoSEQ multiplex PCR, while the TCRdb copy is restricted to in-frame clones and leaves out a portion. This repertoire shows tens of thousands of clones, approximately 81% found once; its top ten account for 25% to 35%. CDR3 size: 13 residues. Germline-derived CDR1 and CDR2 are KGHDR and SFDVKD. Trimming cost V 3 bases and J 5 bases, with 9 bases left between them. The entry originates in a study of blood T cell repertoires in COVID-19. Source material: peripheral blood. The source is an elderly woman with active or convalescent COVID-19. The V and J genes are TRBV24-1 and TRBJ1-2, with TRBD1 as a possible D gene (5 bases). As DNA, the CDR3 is TGTGCCACCAGTGATCAAAGGGGATATGGCTACACCTTC. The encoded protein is CATSDQRGYGYTF.